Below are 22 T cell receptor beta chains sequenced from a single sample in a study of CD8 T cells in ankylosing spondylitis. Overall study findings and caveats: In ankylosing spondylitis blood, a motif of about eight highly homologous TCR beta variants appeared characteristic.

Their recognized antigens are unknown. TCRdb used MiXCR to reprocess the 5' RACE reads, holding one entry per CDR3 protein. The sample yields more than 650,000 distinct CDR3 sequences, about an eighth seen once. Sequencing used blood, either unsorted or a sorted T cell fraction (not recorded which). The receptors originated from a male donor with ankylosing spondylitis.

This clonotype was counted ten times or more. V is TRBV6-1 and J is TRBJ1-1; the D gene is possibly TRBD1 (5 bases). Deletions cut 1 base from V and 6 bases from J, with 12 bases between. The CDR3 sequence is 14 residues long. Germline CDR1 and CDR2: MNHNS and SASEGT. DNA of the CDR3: TGTGCCAGCAGTGAAGGGCCGACAGTCGCTGAAGCTTTCTTT. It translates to CASSEGPTVAEAFF.

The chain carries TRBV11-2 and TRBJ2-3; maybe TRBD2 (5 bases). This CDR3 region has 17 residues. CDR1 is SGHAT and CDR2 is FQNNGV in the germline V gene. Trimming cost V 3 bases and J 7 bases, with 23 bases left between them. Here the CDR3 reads CASSLGLRGSIANTQYF. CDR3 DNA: TGTGCCAGCAGCTTGGGCCTAAGAGGGTCAATCGCAAATACGCAGTATTTT.

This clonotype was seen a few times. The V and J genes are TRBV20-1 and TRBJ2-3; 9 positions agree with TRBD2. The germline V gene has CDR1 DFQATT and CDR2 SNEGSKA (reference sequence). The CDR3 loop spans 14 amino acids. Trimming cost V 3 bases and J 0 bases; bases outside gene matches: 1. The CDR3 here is CSARGTSSTDTQYF. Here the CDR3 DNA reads TGCAGTGCTAGGGGGACTAGCAGCACAGATACGCAGTATTTT.

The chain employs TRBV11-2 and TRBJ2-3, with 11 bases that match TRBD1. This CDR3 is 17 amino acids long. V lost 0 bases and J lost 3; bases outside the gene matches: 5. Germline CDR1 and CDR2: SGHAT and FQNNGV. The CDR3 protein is CASSLDSDRGRTDTQYF. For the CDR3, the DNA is TGTGCCAGCAGCTTAGATTCGGACAGGGGGCGTACAGATACGCAGTATTTT.

The CDR3 nucleotides read TGCGCCAGCAGCTTGGGGGCATTAAATACCTACGAGCAGTACTTC. Translated: CASSLGALNTYEQYF. J is TRBJ2-7 and V is TRBV5-1, with D hard to call. Trimming left V 0 bases short and J 2 bases short, with 12 bases between. The CDR3 runs 15 residues. In germline, CDR1 is SGHRS, CDR2 YFSETQ.

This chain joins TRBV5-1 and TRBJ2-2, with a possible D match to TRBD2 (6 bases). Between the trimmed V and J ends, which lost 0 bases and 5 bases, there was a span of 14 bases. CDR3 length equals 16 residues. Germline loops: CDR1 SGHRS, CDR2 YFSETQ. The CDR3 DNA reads TGCGCCAGCAGCTTGGACTACCCTCGGGGGACCGGGGAGCTGTTTTTT. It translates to CASSLDYPRGTGELFF.

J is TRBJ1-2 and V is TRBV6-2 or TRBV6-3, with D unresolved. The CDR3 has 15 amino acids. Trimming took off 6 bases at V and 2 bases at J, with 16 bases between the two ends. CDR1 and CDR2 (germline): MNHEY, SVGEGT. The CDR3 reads CASSPRALTNYGYTF. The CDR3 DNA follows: TGTGCCAGCAGCCCCCGAGCCCTGACGAACTATGGCTACACCTTC.

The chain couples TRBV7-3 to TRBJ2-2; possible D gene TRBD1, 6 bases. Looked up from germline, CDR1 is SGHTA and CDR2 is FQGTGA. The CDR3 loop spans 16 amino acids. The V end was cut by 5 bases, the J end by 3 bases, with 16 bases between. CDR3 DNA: TGTGCCAGCAGCCGGACCGGACAGACGTACACCGGGGAGCTGTTTTTT. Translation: CASSRTGQTYTGELFF.

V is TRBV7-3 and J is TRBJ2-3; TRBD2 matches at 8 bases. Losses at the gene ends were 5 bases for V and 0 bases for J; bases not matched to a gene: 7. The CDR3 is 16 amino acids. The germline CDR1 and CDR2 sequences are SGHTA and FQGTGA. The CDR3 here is CASSTQPSGSTDTQYF. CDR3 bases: TGTGCCAGCAGCACTCAACCTAGCGGGAGCACAGATACGCAGTATTTT.

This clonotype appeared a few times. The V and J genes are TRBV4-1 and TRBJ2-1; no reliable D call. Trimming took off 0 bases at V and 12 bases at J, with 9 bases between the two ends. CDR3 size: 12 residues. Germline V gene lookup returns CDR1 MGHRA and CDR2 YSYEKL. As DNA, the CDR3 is TGCGCCAGCAGCCAAGATCGGGTCGCGCAGTTCTTC. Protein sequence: CASSQDRVAQFF.

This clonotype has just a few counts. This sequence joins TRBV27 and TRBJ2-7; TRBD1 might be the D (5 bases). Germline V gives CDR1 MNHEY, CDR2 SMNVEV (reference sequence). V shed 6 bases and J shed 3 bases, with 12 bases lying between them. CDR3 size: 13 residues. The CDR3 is CASRKSQGYEQYF. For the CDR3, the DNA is TGTGCCAGCAGGAAGTCCCAGGGCTACGAGCAGTACTTC.

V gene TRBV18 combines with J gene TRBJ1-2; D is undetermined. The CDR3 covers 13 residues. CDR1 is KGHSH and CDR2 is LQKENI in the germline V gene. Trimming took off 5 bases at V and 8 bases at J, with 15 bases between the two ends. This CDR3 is CASSASGNSGYTF. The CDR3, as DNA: TGTGCCAGCTCAGCCTCCGGGAACTCAGGCTACACCTTC.

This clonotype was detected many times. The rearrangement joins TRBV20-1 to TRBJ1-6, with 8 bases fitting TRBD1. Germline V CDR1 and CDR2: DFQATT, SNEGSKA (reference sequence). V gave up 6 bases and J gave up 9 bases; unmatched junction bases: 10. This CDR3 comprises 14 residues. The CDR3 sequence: CSAAVDRVVSPLHF. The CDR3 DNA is TGCAGTGCCGCCGTGGACAGGGTCGTTTCACCCCTCCACTTT.

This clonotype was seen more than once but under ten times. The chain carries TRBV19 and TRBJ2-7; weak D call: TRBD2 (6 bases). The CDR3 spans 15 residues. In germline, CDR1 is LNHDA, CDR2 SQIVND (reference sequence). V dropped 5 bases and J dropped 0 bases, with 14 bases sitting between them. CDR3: CASSFSSESSYEQYF. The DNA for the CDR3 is TGTGCCAGTAGTTTTTCTAGCGAGAGCTCCTACGAGCAGTACTTC.

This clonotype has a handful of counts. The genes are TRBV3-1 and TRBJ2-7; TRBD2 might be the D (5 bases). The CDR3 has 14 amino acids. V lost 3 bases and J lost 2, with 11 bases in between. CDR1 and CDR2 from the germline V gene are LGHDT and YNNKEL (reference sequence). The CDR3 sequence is CASSQNPGTYEQYF. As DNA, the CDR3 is TGTGCCAGCAGCCAGAACCCGGGGACCTACGAGCAGTACTTC.

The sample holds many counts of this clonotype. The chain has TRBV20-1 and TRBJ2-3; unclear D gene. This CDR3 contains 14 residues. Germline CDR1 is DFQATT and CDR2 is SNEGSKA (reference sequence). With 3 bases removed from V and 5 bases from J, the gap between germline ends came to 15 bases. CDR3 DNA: TGCAGTGCTAGTCTCAGCTACATGGGAGATACGCAGTATTTT. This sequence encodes CSASLSYMGDTQYF.

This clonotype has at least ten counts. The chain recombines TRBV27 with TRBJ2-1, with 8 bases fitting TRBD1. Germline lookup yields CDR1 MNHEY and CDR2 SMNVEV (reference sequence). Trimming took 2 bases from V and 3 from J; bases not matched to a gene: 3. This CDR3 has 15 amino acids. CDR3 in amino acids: CASSLGGQGYNEQFF. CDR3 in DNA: TGTGCCAGCAGTTTAGGTGGACAGGGCTACAATGAGCAGTTCTTC.

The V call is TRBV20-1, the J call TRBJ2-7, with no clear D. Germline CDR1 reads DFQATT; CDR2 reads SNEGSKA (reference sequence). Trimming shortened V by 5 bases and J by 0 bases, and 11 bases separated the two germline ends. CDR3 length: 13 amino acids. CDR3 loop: CSASRPSSYEQYF. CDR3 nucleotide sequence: TGCAGTGCTTCCCGGCCAAGCTCCTACGAGCAGTACTTC.

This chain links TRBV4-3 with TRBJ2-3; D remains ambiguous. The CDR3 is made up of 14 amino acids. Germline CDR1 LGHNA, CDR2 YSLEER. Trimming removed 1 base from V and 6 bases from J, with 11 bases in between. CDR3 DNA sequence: TGCGCCAGCAGCCAAGCTCAGAGAAGGGATACGCAGTATTTT. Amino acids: CASSQAQRRDTQYF.

CDR3: CASSQAVSRTHYGYTF. Written as DNA, the CDR3 is TGTGCCAGCAGCCAAGCGGTCAGTAGGACACACTATGGCTACACCTTC. V is TRBV4-2 and J is TRBJ1-2; weak D call: TRBD1 (5 bases). V lost 1 base, J lost 3 bases, and 15 bases lay in between. The CDR3 has 16 residues. Germline CDR1 reads LGHNA; CDR2 reads YNFKEQ.

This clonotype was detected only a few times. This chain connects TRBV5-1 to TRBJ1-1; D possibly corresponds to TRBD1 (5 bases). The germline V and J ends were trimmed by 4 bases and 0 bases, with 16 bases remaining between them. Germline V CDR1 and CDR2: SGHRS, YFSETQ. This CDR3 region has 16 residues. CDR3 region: CASSLDNGGMNTEAFF. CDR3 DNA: TGCGCCAGCAGCCTGGACAACGGAGGTATGAACACTGAAGCTTTCTTT.

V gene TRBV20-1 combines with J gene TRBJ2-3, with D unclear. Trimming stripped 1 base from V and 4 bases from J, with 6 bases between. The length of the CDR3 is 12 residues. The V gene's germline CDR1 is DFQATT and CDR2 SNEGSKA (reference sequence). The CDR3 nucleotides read TGCAGTGCTAGAGGCCTATCAGATACGCAGTATTTT. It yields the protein CSARGLSDTQYF.